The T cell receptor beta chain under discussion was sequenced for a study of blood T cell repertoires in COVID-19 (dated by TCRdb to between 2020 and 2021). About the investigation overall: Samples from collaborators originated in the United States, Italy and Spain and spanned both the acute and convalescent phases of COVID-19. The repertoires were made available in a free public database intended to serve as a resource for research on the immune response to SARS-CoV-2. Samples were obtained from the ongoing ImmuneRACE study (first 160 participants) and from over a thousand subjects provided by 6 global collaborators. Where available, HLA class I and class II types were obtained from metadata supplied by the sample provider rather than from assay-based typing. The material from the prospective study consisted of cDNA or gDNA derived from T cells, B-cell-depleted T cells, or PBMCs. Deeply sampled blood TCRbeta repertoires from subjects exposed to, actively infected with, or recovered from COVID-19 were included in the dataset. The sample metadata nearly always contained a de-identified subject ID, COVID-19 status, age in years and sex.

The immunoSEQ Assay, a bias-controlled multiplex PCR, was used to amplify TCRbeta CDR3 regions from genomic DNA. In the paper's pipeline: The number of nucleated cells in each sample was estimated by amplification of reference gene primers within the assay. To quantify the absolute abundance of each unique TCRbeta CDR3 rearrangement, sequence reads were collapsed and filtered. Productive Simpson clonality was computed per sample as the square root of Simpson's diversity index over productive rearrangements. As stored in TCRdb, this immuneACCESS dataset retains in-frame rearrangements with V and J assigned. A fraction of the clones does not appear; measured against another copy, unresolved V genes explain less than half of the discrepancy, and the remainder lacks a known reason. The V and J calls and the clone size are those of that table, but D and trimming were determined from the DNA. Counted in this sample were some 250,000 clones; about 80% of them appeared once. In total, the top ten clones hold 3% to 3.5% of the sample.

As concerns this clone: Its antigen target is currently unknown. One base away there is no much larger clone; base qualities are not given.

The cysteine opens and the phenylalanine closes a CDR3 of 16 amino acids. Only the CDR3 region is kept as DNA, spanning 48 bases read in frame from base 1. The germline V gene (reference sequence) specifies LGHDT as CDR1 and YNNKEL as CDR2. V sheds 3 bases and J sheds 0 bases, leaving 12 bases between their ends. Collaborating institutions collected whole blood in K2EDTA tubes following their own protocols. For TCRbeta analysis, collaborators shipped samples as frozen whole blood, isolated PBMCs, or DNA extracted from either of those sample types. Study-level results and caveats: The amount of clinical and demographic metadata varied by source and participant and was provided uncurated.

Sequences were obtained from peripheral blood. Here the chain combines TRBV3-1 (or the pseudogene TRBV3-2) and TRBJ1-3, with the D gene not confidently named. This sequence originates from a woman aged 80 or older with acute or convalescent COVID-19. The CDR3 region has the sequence CASSHLGDPSGNTIYF. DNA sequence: TGTGCCAGCAGCCACCTCGGGGATCCCTCTGGAAACACCATATATTTT.